These 24 T cell receptor beta chains share one sample of origin, sequenced in a study of metastatic and nonmetastatic thyroid tumors. All patients were untreated before thyroid surgery. TCRdb re-called clones via MiXCR from the PCR reads. The sample contains about 28,000 clones, 15% to 20% of which appear only once. Sequencing was performed on blood. The receptors stem from a female donor with papillary thyroid cancer or a benign thyroid nodule (not recorded which). Some clones in this sample may be carry-over from other donors' samples.

This clone was observed at least ten times. The chain recombines TRBV7-9 with TRBJ2-7; D not certain. In germline, CDR1 is SEHNR, CDR2 FQNEAQ (reference sequence). CDR3 length: 12 residues. V was cut by 1 base and J by 3 bases, with 4 bases left in between. The CDR3 nucleotides are TGTGCCAGCAGCTTAGTCAACTACGAGCAGTACTTC. It is translated as CASSLVNYEQYF.

The sample holds many counts of this clone. A much more abundant neighbour one base away suggests this may be a read error. The chain uses TRBV6-1 and TRBJ2-1; D call uncertain. Germline V CDR1 and CDR2: MNHNS, SASEGT. V was cut by 5 bases and J by 0 bases, with 8 bases left in between. The CDR3 has 14 residues. Here the CDR3 reads CASSLVDSYNEQFF. The CDR3 bases are TGTGCCAGCAGTCTAGTGGACTCCTACAATGAGCAGTTCTTC.

This clone was detected ten times or more. The chain combines TRBV5-1 with TRBJ2-2; TRBD2 is a possible D gene (6 bases). Germline-derived CDR1 and CDR2 are SGHRS and YFSETQ. V was pared by 4 bases and J by 0 bases, with 10 bases between. The CDR3 is 15 residues long. The chain's CDR3 is CASSPGGTNTGELFF. The CDR3 DNA sequence: TGCGCCAGCAGCCCCGGCGGGACGAACACCGGGGAGCTGTTTTTT.

This clone has at least ten counts. The chain joins TRBV6-2 or TRBV6-3 to TRBJ1-1, with a tentative D call TRBD1 (6 bases). This CDR3 spans 19 amino acids. V was cut by 2 bases and J by 3 bases, with 25 bases left in between. Per the germline V gene, CDR1 is MNHEY and CDR2 is SVGEGT. CDR3 in amino acids: CASSYRDLPYTGRDTEAFF. Here the CDR3 DNA reads TGTGCCAGCAGTTACCGGGACCTGCCTTATACAGGGAGAGACACTGAAGCTTTCTTT.

This clone appeared many times. For the CDR3, the DNA is TGTGCCAGCAGTTGGGGACAGGGAGCTAACTATGGCTACACCTTC. It codes for CASSWGQGANYGYTF. The chain recombines TRBV25-1 with TRBJ1-2; 9 bases match TRBD1. V shed 5 bases and J 0 bases; nucleotides not matched to a gene: 4. CDR1 MGHDK and CDR2 SYGVNS come from the germline V gene. CDR3 length equals 15 residues.

Ten or more counts support this clone. The DNA of the CDR3 is TGTGCCAGCACCGCAAGGTCAGGCAGGGCGGTCTATGGCTACACCTTC. This codes for CASTARSGRAVYGYTF. This chain links TRBV2 with TRBJ1-2, with D possibly TRBD1 on 5 matching bases. V gave up 7 bases and J gave up 4 bases, with 22 bases separating them. The CDR3 runs to 16 residues. CDR1 is SNHLY, CDR2 FYNNEI, per germline.

This clone was found many times. The CDR3: CASSIRRLADNYEQYF. The CDR3 region has the DNA TGTGCCAGCAGCATTCGGCGGCTAGCGGACAATTACGAGCAGTACTTC. The chain recombines TRBV7-8 with TRBJ2-7; TRBD2 matches at 7 bases. Germline CDR1 SGHVS, CDR2 FQNEAQ. This CDR3 has 16 amino acids. After removal of 5 bases from V and 4 bases from J, the junction contained 14 bases not matched to a gene.

This clone was seen repeatedly, ten times or more. The chain combines TRBV15 with TRBJ2-3, with 10 bases matching TRBD2. Germline V gene data show CDR1 as LNHNV and CDR2 as YYDKDF (reference sequence). The CDR3 is made up of 18 amino acids. V trimming: 0 bases; J trimming: 2 bases; junction bases outside the gene matches: 8. CDR3 protein: CATSRDLASGSDTDTQYF. CDR3 nucleotides: TGTGCCACCAGCAGAGATCTCGCTAGCGGGAGCGACACAGATACGCAGTATTTT.

The chain combines TRBV11-2 with TRBJ2-2; the D is unclear. This CDR3 contains 15 residues. The V end lost 5 bases, the J end lost 2 bases, and 12 bases lay between the germline ends. CDR1 is SGHAT and CDR2 is FQNNGV in the germline V gene. CDR3 loop: CASSQVRSNTGELFF. CDR3 DNA sequence: TGTGCCAGCAGCCAAGTACGGAGCAACACCGGGGAGCTGTTTTTT.

This clone occurred many times. This chain connects TRBV20-1 to TRBJ1-5, with unresolved D. Germline V CDR1 and CDR2: DFQATT, SNEGSKA (reference sequence). V shed 1 base and J shed 0 bases, with 7 bases lying between them. The CDR3 is made up of 14 amino acids. CDR3 amino acids: CSARGTYSNQPQHF. The CDR3, as DNA: TGCAGTGCTAGAGGGACGTATAGCAATCAGCCCCAGCATTTT.

This clone has a count of ten or more. The chain recombines TRBV28 with TRBJ2-2; D assignment may be TRBD1 or TRBD2 (5 bases each). The V gene lost 8 bases and the J gene lost 5 bases, with 15 bases spanning the gap. This CDR3 has 14 amino acids. The germline V gene has CDR1 MDHEN and CDR2 SYDVKM. The CDR3 region is CASGALGGTGELFF. CDR3 coding DNA: TGTGCCAGCGGCGCGCTTGGGGGTACCGGGGAGCTGTTTTTT.

This clone was found a few times. The genes are TRBV19 and TRBJ1-1; a weak D match, TRBD1 (6 bases). The CDR3 has 15 residues. V lost 3 bases and J 7 bases, leaving 18 bases between the germline ends. Per the germline V gene, CDR1 is LNHDA and CDR2 is SQIVND (reference sequence). CDR3 in amino acids: CASSMQGKGRNEAFF. CDR3 bases: TGTGCCAGTAGTATGCAGGGGAAAGGGCGGAATGAAGCTTTCTTT.

This clone was found many times. The chain recombines TRBV18 with TRBJ2-2; 11 bases agree with TRBD2. CDR3 length equals 20 residues. Germline CDR1 and CDR2: KGHSH and LQKENI. V was pared by 1 base and J by 3 bases, with 13 bases of the junction left unmatched. In nucleotides, the CDR3 is TGTGCCAGCTCACCACTTCGGTTACTAGCGGGAGAACGGTACACCGGGGAGCTGTTTTTT. It specifies CASSPLRLLAGERYTGELFF.

This clone was seen repeatedly, ten times or more. Different DNA sequences within this sample yield the same CDR3. The chain uses TRBV5-6 and TRBJ2-1, with a tentative D call TRBD1 (6 bases). CDR3 size: 18 residues. Germline loops: CDR1 SGHDT, CDR2 YYEEEE. Trimming cost V 1 base and J 0 bases, with 17 bases left between them. This chain's CDR3 is CASSLSLAGASSYNEQFF. CDR3 nucleotides: TGTGCCAGCAGCTTGTCCCTGGCAGGGGCGAGCTCCTACAATGAGCAGTTCTTC.

The chain carries TRBV27 and TRBJ2-1; D uncertain. V dropped 5 bases and J dropped 0 bases, with 14 bases sitting between them. This CDR3 has 16 residues. Germline-derived CDR1 and CDR2 are MNHEY and SMNVEV (reference sequence). The CDR3 loop is CASSPFVTSSYNEQFF. CDR3 coding DNA: TGTGCCAGCAGTCCTTTTGTGACGAGCTCCTACAATGAGCAGTTCTTC.

This clone occurred many times. This chain joins TRBV19 and TRBJ2-1; 9 positions match TRBD2. From germline, CDR1 is LNHDA and CDR2 SQIVND (reference sequence). With 3 bases clipped from V and 7 bases from J, the junction kept 10 bases outside the gene matches. The length of the CDR3 is 16 residues. DNA for the CDR3: TGTGCCAGTAGTATTGTGGGACTAGCAGACCTTAATGAGCAGTTCTTC. Translated: CASSIVGLADLNEQFF.

This clone was counted at least ten times. The rearrangement links TRBV7-3 to TRBJ2-1; D tentatively fits TRBD1 or TRBD2 (5 bases each). V was clipped by 5 bases and J by 8 bases, with 13 bases between them. This CDR3 has 13 amino acids. Germline V gene lookup returns CDR1 SGHTA and CDR2 FQGTGA. CDR3 sequence: CASSEGNGDEQFF. The CDR3, as DNA: TGTGCCAGCAGCGAGGGGAATGGGGATGAGCAGTTCTTC.

This rearrangement joins TRBV9 to TRBJ1-1; D is ambiguous. This CDR3 spans 13 amino acids. Per germline, CDR1 SGDLS and CDR2 YYNGEE. V gave up 2 bases and J gave up 6 bases, with 11 bases separating them. Here the CDR3 DNA reads TGTGCCAGCAGCGTGCTGGGAGGATCTGAAGCTTTCTTT. This sequence encodes CASSVLGGSEAFF.

The chain recombines TRBV13 with TRBJ2-2; 11 bases fit TRBD2. CDR3 length: 15 amino acids. The V segment lost 6 bases and the J segment 6 bases; nucleotides outside the gene matches: 6. Germline V CDR1 and CDR2: PRHDT, FYEKMQ (reference sequence). This CDR3 is CASRPSGRRAGELFF. The DNA for the CDR3 is TGTGCCAGCAGGCCTAGCGGGAGGAGGGCCGGGGAGCTGTTTTTT.

This clone was seen at least ten times. This sequence joins TRBV5-6 and TRBJ1-1; a possible D gene is TRBD1 (6 bases). Germline V gene sequence: CDR1 SGHDT, CDR2 YYEEEE. There are 13 residues in the CDR3. Trimming stripped 3 bases from V and 5 bases from J, with 11 bases between. CDR3 nucleotides: TGTGCCAGCAGCTGGGGGGGGCGGACTGAAGCTTTCTTT. Encoded protein: CASSWGGRTEAFF. The variable domain in full, with the rest retrieved from reference TRBV5-6 and TRBJ1-1, is DAGVTQSPTHLIKTRGQQVTLRCSPKSGHDTVSWYQQALGQGPQFIFQYYEEEERQRGNFPDRFSGHQFPNYSSELNVNALLLGDSALYLCASSWGGRTEAFFGQGTRLTVV.

This clone occurred many times. This chain links TRBV19 with TRBJ2-5; maybe TRBD2 (7 bases). Germline CDR1 LNHDA, CDR2 SQIVND (reference sequence). Trimming stripped 4 bases from V and 7 bases from J, with 10 bases between. CDR3 length: 12 amino acids. CDR3: CASSKGGGTQYF. The CDR3 DNA follows: TGTGCCAGTAGTAAGGGGGGGGGGACCCAGTACTTC.

This clone was detected a few times. The V call is TRBV6-1, the J call TRBJ2-7; D unclear. This CDR3 has 14 residues. Trimming shortened V by 4 bases and J by 5 bases, and 15 bases separated the two germline ends. Germline-derived CDR1 and CDR2 are MNHNS and SASEGT. CDR3 sequence: CASSARTPSHEQYF. The CDR3 DNA reads as TGTGCCAGCAGTGCCCGAACTCCGTCCCACGAGCAGTACTTC.

The chain joins TRBV20-1 to TRBJ2-7, with TRBD1 matching 8 bases. From germline, CDR1 is DFQATT and CDR2 SNEGSKA (reference sequence). The V gene end was trimmed by 6 bases and the J gene end by 0 bases; junction bases not matched to a gene: 4. The CDR3 loop spans 13 amino acids. The CDR3 reads CSAQGDASYEQYF. The CDR3 coding sequence is TGCAGTGCACAGGGGGATGCCTCCTACGAGCAGTACTTC.

By share, this clone counts as medium-sized. J is TRBJ2-7 and V is TRBV6-2 or TRBV6-3; 9 nucleotides align to TRBD1. The germline V gene encodes CDR1 MNHEY and CDR2 SVGEGT. This CDR3 has 14 amino acids. J lost 6 bases, V lost 8 bases, and 11 bases had no gene match. In nucleotides, the CDR3 is TGTGCCAGCTCTTCTCGGGACAGGGAAAGCGAGCAGTACTTC. Protein: CASSSRDRESEQYF.